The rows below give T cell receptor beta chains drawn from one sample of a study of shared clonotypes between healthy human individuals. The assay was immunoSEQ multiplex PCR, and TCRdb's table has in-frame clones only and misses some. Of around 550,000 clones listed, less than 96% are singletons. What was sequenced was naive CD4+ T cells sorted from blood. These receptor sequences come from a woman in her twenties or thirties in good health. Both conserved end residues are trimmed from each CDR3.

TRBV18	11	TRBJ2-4	ASSPPSIGIQY
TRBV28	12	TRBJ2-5	ASSFSTGQETQY
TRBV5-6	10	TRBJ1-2	ASSADRYGYT
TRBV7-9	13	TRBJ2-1	ASSYRAGDYNEQF
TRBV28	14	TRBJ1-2	ASSATGARRDYGYT
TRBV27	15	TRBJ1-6	ASSFRKASSYNSPLH
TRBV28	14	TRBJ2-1	ASSFKPGLADNEQF
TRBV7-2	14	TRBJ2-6	ASSEEPKGGANVLT
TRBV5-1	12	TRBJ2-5	ASSSGTSVETQY
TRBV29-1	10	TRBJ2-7	SVATGVYEQY
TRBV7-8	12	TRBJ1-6	ASSQGAKGSPLH
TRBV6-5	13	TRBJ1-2	ASTDRGVQGRGYT
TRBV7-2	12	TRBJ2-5	ASSLGGDQETQY
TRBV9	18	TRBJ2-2	ASSERASGRAMRNTGELF
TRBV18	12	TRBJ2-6	ASSQGNEANVLT
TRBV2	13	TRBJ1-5	ASSDPRGRNQPQH
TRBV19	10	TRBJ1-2	ASGQGAIGYT
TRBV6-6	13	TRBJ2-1	ASSPTGAGGNEQF
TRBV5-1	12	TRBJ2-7	ASSLAYRTVEQY
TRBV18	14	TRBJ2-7	ASSPPGWTGDHEQY
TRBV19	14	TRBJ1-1	ASSTHPWGTDTEAF
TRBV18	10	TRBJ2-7	ASSRTGSEQY
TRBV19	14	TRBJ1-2	ASSTLIGRGSDGYT
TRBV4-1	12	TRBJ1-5	ASSQDWANQPQH
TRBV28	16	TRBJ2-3	ASSSFGGLAGVGDTQY
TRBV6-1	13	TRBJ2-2	ASSEAGANTGELF
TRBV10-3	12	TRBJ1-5	AISEVGTGEPQH
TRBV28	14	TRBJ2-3	ASSLIQGSRTDTQY
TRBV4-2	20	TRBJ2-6	ASSQDLTSWASGDSGANVLT
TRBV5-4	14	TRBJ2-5	ASSPYGQGRGETQY
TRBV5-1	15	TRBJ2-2	ASSLVAGGPGTGELF
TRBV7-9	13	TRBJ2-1	ASSLAGTSRNEQF
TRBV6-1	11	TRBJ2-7	ASTGIQGYEQY
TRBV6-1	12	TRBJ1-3	ASKGTVSGNTIY
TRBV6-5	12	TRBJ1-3	ASSFGGGGNTIY
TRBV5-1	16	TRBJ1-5	ASRNRGQGGYSNQPQH
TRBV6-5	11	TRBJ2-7	ASSFGSSYEQY
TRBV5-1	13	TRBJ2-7	ASSLLAALPYEQY
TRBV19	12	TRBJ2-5	ASSIYQGQETQY
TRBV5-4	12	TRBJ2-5	ASSLFGTEKTQY
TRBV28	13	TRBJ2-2	ASTGGAANTGELF
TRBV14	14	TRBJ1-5	ASSQSRDRGRQPQH
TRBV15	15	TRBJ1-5	ATSILRSRGLGQPQH
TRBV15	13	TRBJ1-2	ATTRSVDLSYGYT
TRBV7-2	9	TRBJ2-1	ASKGYNEQF